This T cell receptor beta chain was retrieved from a study of T cells after yellow fever vaccination. Study-level findings and limits: Once the booster was given, most primary-vaccination clones reappeared, at more than 95% for CD4 and roughly 90% for CD8. Almost no vaccine-responding clonotypes were detectable in day 0 sorted memory subsets.

Synthesis of TCR cDNA relied on 5'RACE template switching, which attached a universal primer site and UMIs. A single record per CDR3 protein comes from TCRdb applying MiXCR to the 5' RACE reads. The profile shows about 27,000 distinct CDR3 sequences, approximately 4.8% of them singletons. The CDR3 runs to 13 residues. Germline CDR1 and CDR2: MGHDK and SYGVNS. Trimming cost V 6 bases and J 2 bases; bases outside gene matches: 4. This clonotype was recorded many times. Material: PBMCs, either bulk or a sorted T-cell subset (CD4+, CD8+, memory, or dextramer-sorted; not recorded which), obtained on the day of the yellow fever booster vaccination. The chain recombines TRBV25-1 with TRBJ2-7; the match to TRBD2 covers 7 bases. This TCR was recovered from a man between 18 and 35 years old who received the YFV17D yellow fever vaccine. CDR3 in amino acids: CASRGGSAYEQYF. As DNA, the CDR3 is TGTGCCAGCAGGGGGGGGTCCGCCTACGAGCAGTACTTC.